This TCR beta chain appears in the sequencing data of a study of T cell repertoires in cytomegalovirus infection. Trimming removed 6 bases at V and 4 bases at J, with 16 bases between. CDR3 length: 15 amino acids. TCRdb re-derived calls from the reads in MiXCR, one entry per CDR3 protein. The sample lists about 310,000 distinct CDR3 sequences, around a sixth occurring once. The sample holds one count of this clonotype. The V call is TRBV12-3 or TRBV12-4, the J call TRBJ1-5; TRBD1 might be the D (5 bases). Input material: PBMCs. The receptor was isolated from a human donor in good health (CMV status not recorded). Some clones in this sample may be carry-over from other donors' samples. The DNA of the CDR3 is TGTGCCAGCAGCCCTCGGGGCAGGAATAATCAGCCCCAGCATTTT. Encoded protein: CASSPRGRNNQPQHF.